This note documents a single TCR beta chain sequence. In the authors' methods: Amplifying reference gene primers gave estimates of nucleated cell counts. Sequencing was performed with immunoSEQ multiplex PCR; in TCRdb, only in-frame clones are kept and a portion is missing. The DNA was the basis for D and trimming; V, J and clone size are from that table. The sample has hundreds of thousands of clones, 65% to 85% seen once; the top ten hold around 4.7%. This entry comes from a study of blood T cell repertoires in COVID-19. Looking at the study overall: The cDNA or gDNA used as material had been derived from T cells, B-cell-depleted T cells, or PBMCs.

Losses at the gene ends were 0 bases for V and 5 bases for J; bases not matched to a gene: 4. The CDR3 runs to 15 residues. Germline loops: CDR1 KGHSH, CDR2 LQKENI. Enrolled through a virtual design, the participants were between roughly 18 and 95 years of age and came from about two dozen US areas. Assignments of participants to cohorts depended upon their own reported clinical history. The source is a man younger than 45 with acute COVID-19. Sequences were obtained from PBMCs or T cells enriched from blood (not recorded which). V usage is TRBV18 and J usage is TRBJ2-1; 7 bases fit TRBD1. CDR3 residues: CASSPPSQGNNEQFF. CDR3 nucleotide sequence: TGTGCCAGCTCACCACCTTCACAGGGGAACAATGAGCAGTTCTTC.